A selection of T cell receptor beta chains follows, all from one sample in a study of T cells in Graves' hyperthyroidism and ophthalmopathy. TCRdb passed the multiplex PCR reads through MiXCR, listing each CDR3 protein once. The table has about 360,000 distinct CDR3 sequences, approximately 14% seen once. The source material was blood. The source is a woman aged 18-29 years with Graves' hyperthyroidism that later progressed to Graves' ophthalmopathy. CDR3s include the opening cysteine and the closing phenylalanine or tryptophan. The D gene is left open where the match is weak. Clone sizes are given selectively: once, few, many, or a class where the clone is expanded.

13 TRBJ1-1 NA NA TRBV28 TGTGCCAGCAGCACCCTAACCACAGGGAAAGCTTTCTTT CASSTLTTGKAFF
14 TRBJ2-7 NA NA TRBV6-2/TRBV6-3 TGTGCCAGCAGGGACGGATGGGGAACCTACGAGCAGTACTTC CASRDGWGTYEQYF
14 TRBJ2-1 few NA TRBV6-1 TGTGCCAGCAGTGAAGCGCACGGGGTCGGGGAGCAGTTCTTC CASSEAHGVGEQFF
19 TRBJ1-5 few NA TRBV19 TGTGCCAGTAGCCGTGCCTTGCAGGGCGCTTTTCATAGCAATCAGCCCCAGCATTTT CASSRALQGAFHSNQPQHF
14 TRBJ2-6 NA NA TRBV20-1 TGCAGCACCTTTGCGGGGTCTGGGGCCAACGTCCTGACTTTC CSTFAGSGANVLTF
15 TRBJ2-7 many TRBD1 TRBV7-9 TGTGCCAGCAGCGAGGGCCGGACAGGGTTTGGCGAGCAGTACTTC CASSEGRTGFGEQYF
15 TRBJ2-1 few NA TRBV6-4 TGTGCCAGCAGTGACTCAATGGGTAGCAGGAATGAGCAGTTCTTC CASSDSMGSRNEQFF
16 TRBJ1-3 NA TRBD1 TRBV19 TGTACCAGTAGTACGGCGCAGGGGGCCTCTGGAAACACCATATATTTT CTSSTAQGASGNTIYF
14 TRBJ2-7 many TRBD1 TRBV27 TGTGCCAGCAGTTTAAAGACAGGGGGCTACGAGCAGTACTTC CASSLKTGGYEQYF
18 TRBJ2-5 NA TRBD2 TRBV2 TGTGCCAGCAGGGACGGGACTAGCGGGAGTATTTGGGGGGAGACCCAGTACTTC CASRDGTSGSIWGETQYF
15 TRBJ2-7 many NA TRBV5-1 TGCGCCAGCAGCTTGGCATCGGACAGCCTCTACGAGCAGTACTTC CASSLASDSLYEQYF